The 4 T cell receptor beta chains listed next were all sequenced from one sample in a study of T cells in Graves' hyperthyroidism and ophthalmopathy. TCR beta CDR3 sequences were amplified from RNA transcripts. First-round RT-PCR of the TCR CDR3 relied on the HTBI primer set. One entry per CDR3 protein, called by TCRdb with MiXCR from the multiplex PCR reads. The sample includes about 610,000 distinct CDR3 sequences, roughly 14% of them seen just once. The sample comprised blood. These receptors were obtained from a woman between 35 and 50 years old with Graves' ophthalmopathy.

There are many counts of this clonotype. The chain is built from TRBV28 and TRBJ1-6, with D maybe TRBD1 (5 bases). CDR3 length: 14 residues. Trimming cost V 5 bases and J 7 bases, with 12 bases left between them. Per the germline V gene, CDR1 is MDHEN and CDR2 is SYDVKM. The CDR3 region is CASSLWDGNSPLHF. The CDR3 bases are TGTGCCAGCAGTCTGTGGGACGGCAATTCACCCCTCCACTTT.

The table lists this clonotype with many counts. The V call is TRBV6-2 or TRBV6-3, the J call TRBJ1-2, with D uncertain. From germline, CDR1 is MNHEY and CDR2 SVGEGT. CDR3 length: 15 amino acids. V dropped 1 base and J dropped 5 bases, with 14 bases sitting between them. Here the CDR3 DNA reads TGTGCCAGCAGTTACTTTTCCTCGGGTCAATATGGCTACACCTTC. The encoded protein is CASSYFSSGQYGYTF.

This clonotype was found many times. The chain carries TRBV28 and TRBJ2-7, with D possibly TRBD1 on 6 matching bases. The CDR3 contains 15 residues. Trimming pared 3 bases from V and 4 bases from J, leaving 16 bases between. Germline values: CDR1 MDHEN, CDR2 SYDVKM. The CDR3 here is CASSLSTGHGYEQYF. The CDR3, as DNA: TGTGCCAGCAGTTTGTCGACAGGCCATGGGTACGAGCAGTACTTC.

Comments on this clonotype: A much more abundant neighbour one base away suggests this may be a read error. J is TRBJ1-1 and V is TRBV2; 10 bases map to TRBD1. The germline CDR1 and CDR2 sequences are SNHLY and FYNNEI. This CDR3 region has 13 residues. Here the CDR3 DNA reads TGTGTCAGGACGGACAGGGGGGGCACTGAAGCTTTCTTT. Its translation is CVRTDRGGTEAFF.